This T cell receptor beta chain was recorded in a study of graft-versus-host responses after intestinal transplantation (dated by TCRdb to 2020 to 2022). With regard to the full study: The transplants that recipients got were multivisceral, liver-intestinal, or isolated intestinal. Alloreactive clones were identified by sequencing pre-transplant mixed lymphocyte reaction products and comparing these products with unstimulated pre-transplant donor and recipient T cells. Of the roughly 25 intestinal transplant recipients enrolled in the cohort, one of whom was a retransplant, a few patients without pretransplant specimens were excluded. Donor T cell macrochimerism was defined as a peak of at least 4% donor T cells among recipient peripheral blood mononuclear cells. Rather than being sequenced by the commercial service, samples from a few later patients were sequenced in-house on an Illumina MiSeq and processed with MiXCR. All recipients received anti-thymocyte globulin induction followed by maintenance tacrolimus and steroids for 3 to 4 years. Bulk TCR-beta CDR3 sequencing was used to track graft-versus-host and host-versus-graft alloreactive T cell clones in the graft, circulation and bone marrow after intestinal transplantation. The paper as a whole reports these results and caveats: Peak levels of circulating GvH clones were associated with declines in HvG clones early after transplant. High GvH to HvG T cell clonal ratios were observed in the allografts of patients with donor T cell macrochimerism. GvH clones were found in recipient bone marrow, and some of the GvH clones appeared earlier in ileal mucosa or blood, which is consistent with an intestinal mucosal origin. The conclusions were limited by the relatively low number and heterogeneity of the intestinal transplant patients.

What this sample's time point label stands for: cells obtained before transplantation from donor or recipient. CD3+CD4+ and CD3+CD8+ populations were FACS-sorted from unstimulated pre-transplant donor and recipient cells taken from spleen or lymph nodes. A note on this clone: The antigen this receptor binds is unknown. Per-base quality was not reported, and no clone a single base away is much larger than it.

According to the germline V gene, CDR1 reads SGHAT and CDR2 reads FQNNGV. V is shortened by 7 bases, J by 2 bases, and the region joining them spans 21 bases. Including cysteine and phenylalanine, the CDR3 has 16 amino acids. Of all the DNA, just the CDR3 is kept, 48 bases in frame from base 1. The library was made by the immunoSEQ multiplex PCR assay. For most patients, genomic DNA was isolated using the Qiagen DNeasy Blood and Tissue Kit and was shipped frozen to Adaptive Biotechnologies for TCR sequencing. For most patients, high-throughput TCR-beta CDR3 sequencing of genomic DNA was performed by Adaptive Biotechnologies. In the source study's methods: Adaptive's ImmunoSEQ software supplied the TCR sequencing data for more than 15 patients, while MiXCR and VDJtools were used to process three other patients. To correct CD4 versus CD8 sorting errors, sequences present in both subsets at a frequency ratio below 5:1 were removed. CDR3 nucleotide sequences shared by donor and recipient were removed because the origin of these sequences could not be assigned. Alloreactive clones required at least 2-fold expansion over unstimulated cells and minimum CFSE-low frequency of 0.002% (template counts) or 0.001% (read counts). Clones detected in sequenced pre-transplant spleen, lymph node, or MLR CFSE-low populations of the donor or recipient were defined as mappable. Cumulative frequency of alloreactive clones was calculated as a percentage of all sequences weighted by copy number. In its TCRdb copy, this immuneACCESS table keeps in-frame sequences only and misses some clones. Where compared with another copy, unresolved V genes explain less than half of these, and the others have no known cause. That table furnishes V, J and clone size, whereas the DNA furnished D and trimming. Here the sample has more than 85,000 clones; approximately 94% occur a single time. The top ten hold 1.5% to 2% of the sample.

This specimen was unstimulated CD8+ T cells sorted from spleen or lymph node cells, taken before intestinal transplant. The chain is made from TRBV11-2 and TRBJ2-7; the D gene is perhaps TRBD2, on 6 matching bases. This clonotype originated in a human donor who received an intestinal transplant. The bases read TGTGCCAGCACCCCGGCGCGGGGCCCCGAGGCCTACGAGCAGTACTTC. Its protein product is CASTPARGPEAYEQYF.